What follows are 22 T cell receptor beta chains derived from one specimen sequenced in a study of T cell responses to AZD1222 COVID-19 vaccine. The protocol was immunoSEQ multiplex PCR, while the TCRdb copy is restricted to in-frame clones and leaves out a portion. Of approximately 190,000 clones in the sample, around 92% were seen once. This specimen consisted of peripheral blood, obtained on day 0 of AZD1222 vaccination. These receptor sequences come from an adult in good health.

The chain combines TRBV2 with TRBJ2-7; the D gene could be TRBD1 or TRBD2 (6 bases each). The CDR3 has 14 residues. V was trimmed by 3 bases and J by 1 base, leaving 10 bases between them. Germline CDR1 is SNHLY and CDR2 is FYNNEI. The CDR3 DNA is TGTGCCAGCAGTGAGGGGGCGGGGTCCTACGAGCAGTACTTC. Translation: CASSEGAGSYEQYF.

The sample holds a few counts of this clone. The chain joins TRBV6-2 or TRBV6-3 to TRBJ1-1, with D perhaps TRBD1 (5 bases). The CDR3 is 14 residues long. V was cut by 5 bases and J by 5 bases, with 15 bases left in between. Germline V gene sequence: CDR1 MNHEY, CDR2 SVGEGT. Written as DNA, the CDR3 is TGTGCCAGCAGTCCGAGGGGAGGCCAAACTGAAGCTTTCTTT. It is translated as CASSPRGGQTEAFF.

This clone has only one observation. The chain has TRBV10-3 and TRBJ1-1; D may be TRBD1 (5 bases). This CDR3 has 15 amino acids. The V gene's germline CDR1 is ENHRY and CDR2 SYGVKD. Trimming cost V 0 bases and J 2 bases, with 10 bases left between them. In DNA form, the CDR3 reads TGTGCCATCAGTGAGTCGGGAGGGACCAACACTGAAGCTTTCTTT. Its translation is CAISESGGTNTEAFF.

This chain joins TRBV12-3 or TRBV12-4 and TRBJ2-5; no firm D call. There are 11 residues in the CDR3. V dropped 3 bases and J dropped 5 bases, with 4 bases sitting between them. The CDR3 protein is CASSFSETQYF. The CDR3 DNA is TGTGCCAGCAGTTTTTCGGAGACCCAGTACTTC.

A single count supports this clone. V is TRBV4-2 and J is TRBJ1-6, with TRBD1 matching over 9 bases. The CDR3 extends over 16 amino acids. Germline V lookup: CDR1 LGHNA, CDR2 YNFKEQ. The V gene end was trimmed by 4 bases and the J gene end by 6 bases; junction bases not matched to a gene: 7. The CDR3 is CASSRADRGRNSPLHF. The CDR3 nucleotides read TGTGCCAGCAGCCGGGCGGACAGGGGTCGTAATTCACCCCTCCACTTT.

Here the CDR3 reads CASSRDRGTYEQYF. For the CDR3, the DNA is TGTGCCAGCAGCCGGGACAGGGGGACCTACGAGCAGTACTTC. The genes are TRBV7-9 and TRBJ2-7; 11 nucleotides match TRBD1. J gave up 2 bases and V 5 bases, and 2 bases lay outside the gene matches. This CDR3 region has 14 residues. Germline V lookup: CDR1 SEHNR, CDR2 FQNEAQ (reference sequence).

This chain uses TRBV7-2 with TRBJ2-3, with D maybe TRBD2 (5 bases). The germline V and J ends were trimmed by 2 bases and 6 bases, with 6 bases remaining between them. The CDR3 extends over 12 amino acids. Germline lookup yields CDR1 SGHTA and CDR2 FQGNSA. CDR3 bases: TGTGCCAGCAGCTTAATAGCGGATACGCAGTATTTT. Residues: CASSLIADTQYF.

This rearrangement joins TRBV11-2 to TRBJ1-3; D possibly corresponds to TRBD1 (5 bases). Germline V gives CDR1 SGHAT, CDR2 FQNNGV. V was trimmed by 1 base and J by 3 bases, leaving 19 bases between them. This CDR3 spans 18 amino acids. Here the CDR3 DNA reads TGTGCCAGCAGCTTAGCCGGACAACTAATTTCCCTTGGAAACACCATATATTTT. The encoded protein is CASSLAGQLISLGNTIYF.

A single count supports this clone. The chain joins TRBV3-1 (or the pseudogene TRBV3-2) to TRBJ1-1; TRBD1 agrees at 8 bases. CDR3 length: 13 residues. The junction had 7 bases not matched to a gene; V was cut back by 8 bases and J by 5 bases. Looked up from germline, CDR1 is LGHDT and CDR2 is YNNKEL (reference sequence). Here the CDR3 reads CASQGAGGTEAFF. The CDR3 DNA follows: TGTGCCAGCCAGGGGGCAGGGGGAACTGAAGCTTTCTTT.

This chain uses TRBV7-9 with TRBJ1-1; possibly TRBD1 for D (6 bases). V lost 2 bases to trimming and J lost 3 bases, with 10 bases between them. Germline V CDR1 and CDR2: SEHNR, FQNEAQ (reference sequence). There are 14 residues in the CDR3. CDR3 region: CASSLQGRDTEAFF. In nucleotides, the CDR3 is TGTGCCAGCAGCTTACAGGGGCGGGACACTGAAGCTTTCTTT.

J is TRBJ1-2 and V is TRBV6-5, with a weak D call TRBD1 (6 bases). The CDR3 totals 12 residues. Germline V gene data show CDR1 as MNHEY and CDR2 as SVGAGI. Trimming cost V 7 bases and J 6 bases, with 12 bases left between them. The CDR3 sequence: CASTGAVNGYTF. CDR3 coding DNA: TGTGCCAGCACAGGGGCGGTGAATGGCTACACCTTC.

CDR3 in DNA: TGTGCCAGCAGTGAACTGAATCACAATGAGCAGTTCTTC. This sequence encodes CASSELNHNEQFF. V and J are TRBV6-1 and TRBJ2-1; D uncertain. The CDR3 is made up of 13 amino acids. Germline V lookup: CDR1 MNHNS, CDR2 SASEGT. Trimming stripped 2 bases from V and 5 bases from J, with 7 bases between.

The J gene is TRBJ2-3, the V gene TRBV27; a weak D match, TRBD2 (6 bases). Trimming pared 3 bases from V and 10 bases from J, leaving 14 bases between. This CDR3 region has 13 residues. CDR1 MNHEY and CDR2 SMNVEV come from the germline V gene (reference sequence). In nucleotides, the CDR3 is TGTGCCAGCAGTTTTAAGGGAAGGGAGGCGCAGTATTTT. Amino acids: CASSFKGREAQYF.

As concerns this clone: This may be a read error: a much more frequent sequence differs by one nucleotide. The genes are TRBV2 and TRBJ1-1; D is unclear. The CDR3 extends over 12 amino acids. The V and J ends lost 2 bases and 1 base respectively, with 2 bases between them. Germline V gives CDR1 SNHLY, CDR2 FYNNEI. The CDR3 DNA sequence: TGTGCCAGCAGTGAATGGAACACTGAAGCTTTCTTT. Translating gives CASSEWNTEAFF.

The V and J genes are TRBV9 and TRBJ2-5, with D possibly TRBD2 on 6 matching bases. Trimming took off 3 bases at V and 1 base at J, with 13 bases between the two ends. The CDR3 extends over 15 amino acids. Looked up from germline, CDR1 is SGDLS and CDR2 is YYNGEE. The CDR3 protein is CASSADRGIQETQYF. In nucleotides, the CDR3 is TGTGCCAGCAGCGCGGACCGGGGGATCCAAGAGACCCAGTACTTC.

The rearrangement joins TRBV28 to TRBJ2-3; D is possibly TRBD1 or TRBD2 (6 bases each). The CDR3 spans 15 residues. Trimming cost V 7 bases and J 0 bases, with 14 bases left between them. CDR1 is MDHEN and CDR2 is SYDVKM in the germline V gene. The CDR3 spells CASKGGGASTDTQYF. CDR3 coding DNA: TGTGCCAGCAAGGGGGGCGGGGCTAGCACAGATACGCAGTATTTT.

This chain connects TRBV5-4 to TRBJ1-6; no reliable D call. The length of the CDR3 is 15 residues. V lost 4 bases, J lost 6 bases, and 14 bases lay in between. Germline V gene data show CDR1 as SGHNT and CDR2 as YYREEE (reference sequence). CDR3 sequence (DNA): TGTGCCAGCAGCACACCGGGCCATGTTAATTCACCCCTCCACTTT. Its protein product is CASSTPGHVNSPLHF.

The chain is built from TRBV24-1 and TRBJ2-7; TRBD1 is a possible D gene (9 bases). CDR3 length: 15 residues. The V end lost 5 bases, the J end lost 4 bases, and 17 bases lay between the germline ends. CDR1 is KGHDR, CDR2 SFDVKD, per germline. CDR3 amino acids: CATSAGGGQGYEQYF. The CDR3 region has the DNA TGTGCCACCAGTGCGGGGGGGGGACAGGGTTACGAGCAGTACTTC.

This chain uses TRBV6-5 with TRBJ1-1; D is unresolved. V was clipped by 4 bases and J by 3 bases, with 9 bases between them. The germline CDR1 and CDR2 sequences are MNHEY and SVGAGI. This CDR3 has 13 amino acids. The CDR3 DNA reads TGTGCCAGCAGTTTTAGTGGAGACACTGAAGCTTTCTTT. Residues: CASSFSGDTEAFF.

This clone appeared a single time. V is TRBV27 and J is TRBJ1-6, with D unresolved. V was trimmed by 3 bases and J by 11 bases, leaving 11 bases between them. Germline values: CDR1 MNHEY, CDR2 SMNVEV (reference sequence). The CDR3 consists of 13 residues. The CDR3 is CASSFGPGAPLHF. The CDR3 bases are TGTGCCAGCAGTTTTGGCCCTGGAGCACCCCTCCACTTT.

The gene calls are TRBV3-1 (or the pseudogene TRBV3-2) and TRBJ2-7, with TRBD1 identical over 12 bases. The CDR3 loop spans 16 amino acids. V was clipped by 3 bases and J by 4 bases; unmatched bases: 7. Germline assignment: CDR1 LGHDT and CDR2 YNNKEL (reference sequence). CDR3 in amino acids: CASSQAGTGGDYEQYF. CDR3 DNA sequence: TGTGCCAGCAGCCAGGCCGGGACAGGGGGCGATTACGAGCAGTACTTC.

V usage is TRBV5-1 and J usage is TRBJ2-7; D ambiguous. The CDR3 is made up of 15 amino acids. Germline CDR1 is SGHRS and CDR2 is YFSETQ. Trimming removed 1 base at V and 4 bases at J, with 15 bases between. This chain's CDR3 is CASSLWGSTDYEQYF. CDR3 DNA: TGCGCCAGCAGCTTGTGGGGTTCCACGGATTACGAGCAGTACTTC.